This T cell receptor beta chain was recorded in a study of T cell responses to AZD1222 COVID-19 vaccine. Regarding this clone: The antigen remains undetermined.

The germline V and J ends were trimmed by 4 bases and 0 bases, with 20 bases remaining between them. This CDR3 is 19 amino acids long. Germline CDR1 and CDR2: SGHKS and YYEKEE (reference sequence). Produced via immunoSEQ multiplex PCR; TCRdb's table is partial and in-frame only. The data show some 120,000 clones, 90% seen once. Study-wide points: Regions left unmutated in variants are reportedly the target of nearly half of spike-specific TCRs. Among those given AZD1222, only five to seven were seropositive at baseline. Among the donors, most were white British and more were female, and clonal diversity was possibly underestimated.

Sample: peripheral blood, taken on day 0 of AZD1222 vaccination. The rearrangement joins TRBV5-5 to TRBJ2-6; D is ambiguous. The sequence was obtained from an adult in good health. CDR3 bases: TGTGCCAGCAGCCTAGGGATCGCCCGAGATTTCTCTGGGGCCAACGTCCTGACTTTC. It is translated as CASSLGIARDFSGANVLTF.